These 22 T cell receptor beta chains originate from one sample sequenced in a study of shared clonotypes between healthy human individuals. Sequencing was performed with immunoSEQ multiplex PCR; in TCRdb, only in-frame clones are kept and a portion is missing. The profile shows about 2 million clones, around 95% of them singletons. Sequencing was done on a sample of naive CD4+ T cells sorted from blood. The subset denotes: CD45RA+ positively selected. The receptors stem from a man aged 18-30 years in good health.

This clone appeared once. Other DNA sequences in the sample encode the same CDR3. The chain uses TRBV10-3 and TRBJ1-1; 10 positions match TRBD1. From germline, CDR1 is ENHRY and CDR2 SYGVKD. CDR3 size: 14 residues. J was trimmed by 2 bases and V by 5 bases; bases with no gene match: 2. Here the CDR3 DNA reads TGTGCCATCAGTCGGACAGGGGGAAACACTGAAGCTTTCTTT. Encoded protein: CAISRTGGNTEAFF.

Comment on this clone: Given a much more abundant clone one base away, this may be a read error. The sample carries other DNA sequences with the same CDR3. The genes are TRBV30 and TRBJ1-3, with 10 positions matching TRBD1. CDR1 is GTSNPN, CDR2 SVGIG, per germline (reference sequence). CDR3 length equals 14 residues. This CDR3 is CAWTTGGSGNTIYF. DNA of the CDR3: TGTGCCTGGACGACAGGGGGCTCTGGAAACACCATATACTTT.

The chain employs TRBV29-1 and TRBJ1-2, with no clear D. The CDR3 is 15 residues long. V lost 4 bases and J lost 3, with 18 bases in between. Germline V gene sequence: CDR1 SQVTM, CDR2 ANQGSEA. CDR3 protein: CSVGAWTSPDYGYTF. DNA of the CDR3: TGCAGCGTTGGTGCTTGGACGTCTCCTGACTATGGCTACACCTTC.

This chain joins TRBV18 and TRBJ2-5; D is tentatively TRBD1 or TRBD2 (7 bases each). The CDR3 is 14 amino acids. Germline V CDR1 and CDR2: KGHSH, LQKENI. Between the trimmed V and J ends, which lost 8 bases and 1 base, there was a span of 14 bases. CDR3 sequence reads: CASTQGGPQETQYF. In DNA form, the CDR3 reads TGTGCCAGCACCCAGGGGGGGCCCCAAGAGACCCAGTACTTC. Variable domain in full (rest from reference TRBV18 and TRBJ2-5): NAGVMQNPRHLVRRRGQEARLRCSPMKGHSHVYWYRQLPEEGLKFMVYLQKENIIDESGMPKERFSAEFPKEGPSILRIQQVVRGDSAAYFCASTQGGPQETQYFGPGTRLLVL.

This clone showed up just once. This chain uses TRBV7-2 with TRBJ1-5; 9 bases are a match to TRBD1. CDR1 is SGHTA, CDR2 FQGNSA, per germline. Unmatched junction bases numbered 4, after V lost 2 bases and J lost 5 bases. The CDR3 totals 15 residues. The CDR3: CASSLLDRGYQPQHF. The DNA for the CDR3 is TGTGCCAGCAGCTTACTAGACAGGGGGTATCAGCCCCAGCATTTT.

The chain couples TRBV6-1 to TRBJ2-7; tentatively, D is TRBD2 (6 bases). Per the germline V gene, CDR1 is MNHNS and CDR2 is SASEGT. V shed 2 bases and J shed 4 bases, with 15 bases lying between them. The CDR3 contains 15 residues. The CDR3 spells CASSESGAGMYEQYF. The DNA for the CDR3 is TGTGCCAGCAGTGAAAGTGGGGCGGGGATGTACGAGCAGTACTTC.

The chain is built from TRBV30 and TRBJ2-1; D is ambiguous. CDR3 length: 11 amino acids. CDR1 GTSNPN and CDR2 SVGIG come from the germline V gene (reference sequence). The V and J ends lost 8 bases and 4 bases respectively, with 9 bases between them. In nucleotides, the CDR3 is TGTGCCACGGCGGTTTACAATGAGCAGTTCTTC. This sequence encodes CATAVYNEQFF.

The count of this clone is one. The V and J genes are TRBV5-1 and TRBJ1-5; D may be TRBD1 (6 bases). The CDR3 contains 15 residues. V was pared by 3 bases and J by 4 bases, with 14 bases between. Germline V gene lookup returns CDR1 SGHRS and CDR2 YFSETQ. This CDR3 reads CASSSTGLANQPQHF. CDR3 DNA: TGCGCCAGCAGCTCAACAGGGTTGGCGAATCAGCCCCAGCATTTT.

The sample holds a few counts of this clone. Different DNA sequences within this sample yield the same CDR3. The rearrangement joins TRBV18 to TRBJ1-5; TRBD1 is a possible D gene (6 bases). The length of the CDR3 is 13 residues. Between the trimmed V and J ends, which lost 3 bases and 4 bases, there was a span of 7 bases. CDR1 and CDR2 (germline): KGHSH, LQKENI. CDR3 sequence reads: CASSPDSNQPQHF. CDR3 in DNA: TGTGCCAGCTCACCGGACAGTAATCAGCCCCAGCATTTT.

This clone has just one count. This chain connects TRBV30 to TRBJ1-3; D is undetermined. The CDR3 loop spans 14 amino acids. V was trimmed by 7 bases and J by 4 bases, leaving 17 bases between them. The germline CDR1 and CDR2 sequences are GTSNPN and SVGIG (reference sequence). Here the CDR3 reads CAYSTGIAGNTIYF. DNA for the CDR3: TGTGCCTACTCTACGGGGATCGCCGGAAACACCATATATTTT. The entire variable domain, with the rest obtained from reference TRBV30 and TRBJ1-3, is as follows: SQTIHQWPATLVQPVGSPLSLECTVEGTSNPNLYWYRQAAGRGLQLLFYSVGIGQISSEVPQNLSASRPQDRQFILSSKKLLLSDSGFYLCAYSTGIAGNTIYFGEGSWLTVV.

As regards this clone: The same CDR3 is also encoded by other DNA sequences in this sample. V gene TRBV7-2 combines with J gene TRBJ2-2; 8 nucleotides align to TRBD2. Trimming took 6 bases from V and 3 from J; bases not matched to a gene: 9. This CDR3 has 16 amino acids. Germline-derived CDR1 and CDR2 are SGHTA and FQGNSA. The CDR3 nucleotides are TGTGCCAGCAGTTCCGGGTTAGCGGGGTACACCGGGGAGCTGTTTTTT. Protein sequence: CASSSGLAGYTGELFF.

This chain uses TRBV7-2 with TRBJ2-3, with D maybe TRBD2 (6 bases). Deletions cut 5 bases from V and 4 bases from J, with 13 bases between. CDR3 length equals 14 residues. Germline V gene data show CDR1 as SGHTA and CDR2 as FQGNSA. The CDR3 sequence: CASSPTSKADTQYF. CDR3 DNA sequence: TGTGCCAGCAGCCCGACTAGTAAGGCAGATACGCAGTATTTT.

This clone was detected once. The chain combines TRBV7-3 with TRBJ2-3; D might be TRBD2 (5 bases). CDR1 and CDR2 from the germline V gene are SGHTA and FQGTGA. V dropped 5 bases and J dropped 4 bases, with 16 bases sitting between them. This CDR3 contains 15 residues. The CDR3 is CASSILGNGADTQYF. Written as DNA, the CDR3 is TGTGCCAGCAGCATCCTCGGGAATGGGGCAGATACGCAGTATTTT.

With respect to this clone: Other DNA sequences of this sample code for an identical CDR3. V is TRBV5-4 and J is TRBJ2-7, with 9 bases aligning to TRBD1. V shed 3 bases, J shed 3 bases, and the junction held 7 bases outside the gene matches. The CDR3 is 15 residues long. Germline assignment: CDR1 SGHNT and CDR2 YYREEE (reference sequence). CDR3 region: CASSSDRGSFYEQYF. CDR3 DNA: TGTGCCAGCAGCTCGGACAGGGGCTCTTTCTACGAGCAGTACTTC. Full variable domain (outside the CDR3, taken from reference TRBV5-4 and TRBJ2-7): ETGVTQSPTHLIKTRGQQVTLRCSSQSGHNTVSWYQQALGQGPQFIFQYYREEENGRGNFPPRFSGLQFPNYSSELNVNALELDDSALYLCASSSDRGSFYEQYFGPGTRLTVT.

V and J are TRBV10-2 and TRBJ2-5, with 7 bases aligning to TRBD1. V lost 7 bases and J lost 3; bases outside the gene matches: 5. This CDR3 spans 13 amino acids. In germline, CDR1 is WSHSY, CDR2 SAAADI. In DNA, the CDR3 is TGCGCCAGCACTGGACAGGCCAAAGAGACCCAGTACTTC. Amino acids: CASTGQAKETQYF.

CDR3 protein: CASSVGTGGHYGYTF. CDR3 DNA: TGTGCCAGCAGCGTCGGGACAGGGGGCCACTATGGCTACACCTTC. The chain combines TRBV11-2 with TRBJ1-2; TRBD1 agrees at 12 bases. CDR1 SGHAT and CDR2 FQNNGV come from the germline V gene. The CDR3 extends over 15 amino acids. V was pared by 5 bases and J by 3 bases, with 4 bases of the junction left unmatched.

V usage is TRBV5-1 and J usage is TRBJ2-2; the D gene is possibly TRBD1 (6 bases). V was trimmed by 0 bases and J by 5 bases, leaving 14 bases between them. The germline CDR1 and CDR2 sequences are SGHRS and YFSETQ. The CDR3 has 16 residues. The CDR3: CASSLVGQGTTGELFF. CDR3 nucleotide sequence: TGCGCCAGCAGCTTGGTTGGGCAGGGGACGACCGGGGAGCTGTTTTTT.

This clone is a singleton in its sample. The chain is built from TRBV10-3 and TRBJ1-2; TRBD1 aligns across 7 bases. Looked up from germline, CDR1 is ENHRY and CDR2 is SYGVKD. The V gene end was trimmed by 0 bases and the J gene end by 7 bases; junction bases not matched to a gene: 8. The length of the CDR3 is 15 residues. The CDR3 DNA sequence: TGTGCCATCAGTGAGTCGGAGGGCAGGGGGACTGGCTACACCTTC. This encodes CAISESEGRGTGYTF.

This chain connects TRBV7-8 to TRBJ1-2; D perhaps matches TRBD1 (5 bases). Germline V lookup: CDR1 SGHVS, CDR2 FQNEAQ. The CDR3 is 18 residues long. V was trimmed by 4 bases and J by 8 bases, leaving 29 bases between them. CDR3 sequence (DNA): TGTGCCAGCAGCTCCATTCACATTGCGGGGGGAGGCTCACGGGGCTACACCTTC. Protein: CASSSIHIAGGGSRGYTF. Full variable domain (rest looked up from reference TRBV7-8 and TRBJ1-2): GAGVSQSPRYKVAKRGQDVALRCDPISGHVSLFWYQQALGQGPEFLTYFQNEAQLDKSGLPSDRFFAERPEGSVSTLKIQRTQQEDSAVYLCASSSIHIAGGGSRGYTFGSGTRLTVV.

The chain joins TRBV10-3 to TRBJ2-7; 14 bases fit TRBD2. The CDR3 spans 18 residues. The V gene's germline CDR1 is ENHRY and CDR2 SYGVKD. J was trimmed by 4 bases and V by 6 bases; bases with no gene match: 14. In nucleotides, the CDR3 is TGTGCCATCAGCCAGGGACTAGCGGGAGTATCTTCCGGTTACGAGCAGTACTTC. Protein sequence: CAISQGLAGVSSGYEQYF.

The chain joins TRBV9 to TRBJ1-4, with 7 bases that match TRBD1. J lost 5 bases, V lost 0 bases, and 7 bases had no gene match. The CDR3 contains 16 residues. Germline CDR1 reads SGDLS; CDR2 reads YYNGEE. This CDR3 reads CASSVAGRGTNEKLFF. The CDR3, as DNA: TGTGCCAGCAGCGTAGCGGGCAGGGGGACAAATGAAAAACTGTTTTTT.

This chain links TRBV2 with TRBJ1-6; D is uncertain. From germline, CDR1 is SNHLY and CDR2 FYNNEI. The CDR3 covers 13 residues. V lost 3 bases to trimming and J lost 15 bases, with 15 bases between them. The CDR3 DNA follows: TGTGCCAGCAGTGAGGCGGGCCCGGTACTCCTCCACTTT. Encoded protein: CASSEAGPVLLHF.